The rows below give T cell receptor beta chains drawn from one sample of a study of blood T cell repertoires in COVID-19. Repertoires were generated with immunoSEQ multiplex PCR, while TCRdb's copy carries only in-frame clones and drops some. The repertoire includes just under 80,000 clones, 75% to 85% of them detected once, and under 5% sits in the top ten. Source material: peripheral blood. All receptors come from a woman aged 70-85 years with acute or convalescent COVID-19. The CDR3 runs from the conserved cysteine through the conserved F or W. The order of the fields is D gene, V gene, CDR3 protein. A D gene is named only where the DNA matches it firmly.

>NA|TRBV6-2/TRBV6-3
CASSYVAGGYTF
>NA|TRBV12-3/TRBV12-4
CASSQGQLEAFF
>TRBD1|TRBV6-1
CASSEEDRGQWGQPQHF
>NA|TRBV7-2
CASSLAEGGYTF
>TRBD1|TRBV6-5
CASSYRRTGDYGYTF
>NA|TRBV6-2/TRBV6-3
CASSYLDSYQPQHF
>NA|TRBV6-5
CASSSVGYGYTF
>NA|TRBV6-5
CASSYRAGVLRETQYF
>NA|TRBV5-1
CASSLGATGSSSDTQYF
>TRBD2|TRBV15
CATSRDLRGGADTQYF
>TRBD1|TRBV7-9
CASSPTTGDGYTF
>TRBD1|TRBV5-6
CASSLTGQGYTGELFF
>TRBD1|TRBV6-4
CASMGQGSTSGNTIYF
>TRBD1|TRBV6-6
CASSQDGTVNSPLHF
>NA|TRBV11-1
CASRGRDGYGYTF
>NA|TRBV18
CASSPTTDANTGELFF
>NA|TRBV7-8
CASRSTTGSNEQFF
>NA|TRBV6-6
CASSDPGGNQPQHF
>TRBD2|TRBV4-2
CASSLSGLAGSSYNEQFF
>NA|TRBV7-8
CASSSNFASFYQFF
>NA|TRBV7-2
CASSPVGGSYNEQFF
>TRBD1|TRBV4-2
CASSPDRGGSPLHF
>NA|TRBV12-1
CASSFTRGGCSYNEQFF
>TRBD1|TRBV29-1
CSFLPGQLTDTQYF
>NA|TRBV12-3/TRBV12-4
CASNEDSYNEQFF
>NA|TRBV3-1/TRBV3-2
CASSQGQDYGYTF
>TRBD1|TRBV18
CASSPDRDLNLMNTEAFF
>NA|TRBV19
CASSQDSTEAFF
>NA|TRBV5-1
CASSLASNTEAFF
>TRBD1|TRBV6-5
CANPTGGPNYGYTF
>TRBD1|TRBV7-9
CASSSQGVEKLFF
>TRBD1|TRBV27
CASSLKWTGGTEAFF
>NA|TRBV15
CATSREYSGNPKQFF
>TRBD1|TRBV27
CASSFGTGGGGEQFF
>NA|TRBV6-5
CASRGGVNQPQHF
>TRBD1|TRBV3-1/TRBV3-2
CASRRDRVGSDTQYF
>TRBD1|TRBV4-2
CASSPWGQQKQETQYF
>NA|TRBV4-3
CASSQAGEYEQFF
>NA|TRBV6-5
CASRPAGGETQYF
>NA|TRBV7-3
CASSPTGDTEAFF
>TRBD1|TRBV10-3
CAIRGQAMNTEAFF
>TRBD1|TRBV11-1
CASSLQGTADTEAFF
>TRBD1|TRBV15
CATSLDRGPYEQYF
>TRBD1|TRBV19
CASTMTGGEKLFF
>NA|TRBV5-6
CASSLQVTQYF